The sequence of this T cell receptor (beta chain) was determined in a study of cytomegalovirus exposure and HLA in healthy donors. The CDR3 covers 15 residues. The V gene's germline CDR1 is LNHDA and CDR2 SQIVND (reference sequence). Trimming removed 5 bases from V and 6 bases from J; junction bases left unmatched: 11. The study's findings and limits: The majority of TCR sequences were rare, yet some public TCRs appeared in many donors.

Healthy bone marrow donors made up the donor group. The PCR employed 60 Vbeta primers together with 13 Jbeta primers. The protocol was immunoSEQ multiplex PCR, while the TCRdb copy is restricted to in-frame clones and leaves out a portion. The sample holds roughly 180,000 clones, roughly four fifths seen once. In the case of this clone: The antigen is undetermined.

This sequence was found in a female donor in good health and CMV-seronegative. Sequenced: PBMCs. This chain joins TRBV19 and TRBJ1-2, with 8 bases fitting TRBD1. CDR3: CASSVGQGVSHGYTF. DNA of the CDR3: TGTGCCAGTAGTGTCGGACAGGGCGTATCTCATGGCTACACCTTC.